This T cell receptor beta chain was obtained from a study of OX40 agonist ivuxolimab in advanced cancers. At the level of the whole study: Ivuxolimab, which targeted the costimulatory receptor OX40 (CD134), was an agonistic, fully human IgG2 monoclonal antibody. Prior anti-PD-1, anti-PD-L1 or anti-CTLA-4 therapy was permitted, and checkpoint inhibitors had been received by around 40% of dose-escalation patients. Among the 52 dose-escalation patients, approximately 20 had hepatocellular carcinoma, roughly 15 melanoma, 9 renal cell carcinoma and 9 head and neck cancer. In the dose-escalation cohort, roughly 82% of patients were male, and the mean age was around 60 years with a range of roughly 23 to 79. Intravenous ivuxolimab was administered to patients every 2 weeks at six dose levels: 0.01, 0.1, 0.3, 1.5, 3 and 10 mg/kg. Three dose-escalation patients achieved partial responses, one with hepatocellular carcinoma and two with cutaneous melanoma. The paper reports the monotherapy dose-escalation portion (N of about 52 patients) of the phase I ivuxolimab trial. Peripheral TCRbeta sequencing aimed to test whether ivuxolimab altered TCR sequence diversity and caused clonal T-cell expansion. Results and caveats for the whole study, not just this receptor: At doses of 0.1 to 3.0 mg/kg, clonal expansion of both CD4+ and CD8+ T cells in blood was seen between baseline and week 6. In partial responders in the 0.1-3.0 mg/kg groups, normalized peripheral clonal expansion was found to be among the lowest, especially among CD8+ T cells. Low levels of normalized T-cell clonal expansion were also seen in some patients who did not respond. After ivuxolimab, expanded clones were on average more numerous among CD8+ T cells than among CD4+ T cells. Antigen specificity was not determined for the clonally expanded peripheral T cells.

Reading the germline V gene gives CDR1 MDHEN and CDR2 SYDVKM. Trimming leaves V shorter by 5 bases and J shorter by 1 base, with the junction holding 3 bases beyond the gene matches. The CDR3 spans 14 residues, from the cysteine through the phenylalanine. Kept here is only the CDR3 DNA, which spans 42 bases and is read in frame from base 1. To sequence the TCRbeta CDR3 region, genomic DNA was isolated from the sorted cells. The immunoSEQ Assay was used to sequence the TCRbeta CDR3 regions. TCRdb obtained this table from immuneACCESS and retained in-frame rearrangements with V and J assigned. These tables miss some clones; where compared with another copy, unresolved V genes account for less than half of the shortfall, and the remainder is unexplained. This sample has around 60,000 clones in its table, and under 95% of those were observed once. 9.5% to 15% of the sample is taken by the ten largest.

Patients with autoimmune disease history or receiving systemic immunosuppression were excluded from the trial. In every dose cohort, peripheral blood was drawn for TCR sequencing at baseline, cycle 4 day 1, and cycle 7 day 1. Samples came from an open-label, multicenter, first-in-human phase I dose-escalation trial of ivuxolimab. Adults with locally advanced or metastatic melanoma, renal cell, hepatocellular, or head and neck squamous cell carcinoma were enrolled in the trial. CD4+ and CD8+ T cells were sorted separately from peripheral blood before TCR sequencing. A word on this clone: What antigen it recognizes has not been identified. Base qualities are not at hand, and no much larger clone is one base apart.

The sample in question was CD4+ or CD8+ T cells sorted from blood, obtained in a trial of the OX40 agonist ivuxolimab. The clonotype comes from an adult with an advanced solid tumor such as melanoma, head and neck, liver or kidney cancer. The chain employs TRBV28 and TRBJ2-7; 9 central bases correspond to TRBD2. Read as DNA, the sequence is TGTGCCAGCAGTCTTAGCGGGAGATCCTACGAGCAGTACTTC. This codes for CASSLSGRSYEQYF.